Listed here are 8 T cell receptor beta chains from one sample, sequenced in a study of shared clonotypes between healthy human individuals. TCRdb keeps only in-frame clones here, not all; method: immunoSEQ multiplex PCR. The data show roughly 1,500,000 clones, with approximately 98% seen just once and about 0.45% held by the top ten. Sequencing was performed on naive CD4+ T cells sorted from blood. Described subset: CD45RA+ positively selected. The source is a man aged 25-45 years in good health.

The chain is built from TRBV5-4 and TRBJ2-2, with TRBD2 identical over 9 bases. Germline V gene sequence: CDR1 SGHNT, CDR2 YYREEE (reference sequence). J was trimmed by 2 bases and V by 5 bases; bases with no gene match: 7. The CDR3 extends over 16 amino acids. CDR3 DNA sequence: TGTGCCAGCAGTTTCGGACTAGCGAAAAACACCGGGGAGCTGTTTTTT. Residues: CASSFGLAKNTGELFF.

This chain's CDR3 is CARRGLAGIGEQFF. Here the CDR3 DNA reads TGTGCCAGAAGGGGACTAGCGGGAATTGGTGAGCAGTTCTTC. This chain connects TRBV5-3 to TRBJ2-1; TRBD2 agrees at 13 bases. TRBV5-3 qualifies as an ORF whose function is uncertain. Trimming at V came to 5 bases and at J to 9 bases, leaving 5 bases not matched to a gene. The CDR3 totals 14 residues.

The V call is TRBV5-1, the J call TRBJ2-3; 13 nucleotides match TRBD2. Per the germline V gene, CDR1 is SGHRS and CDR2 is YFSETQ. This CDR3 region has 18 residues. The V segment lost 4 bases and the J segment 1 base; nucleotides outside the gene matches: 9. The CDR3 bases are TGCGCCAGCAGCCCCGGACTAGCGGGAGTACATCGCACAGATACGCAGTATTTT. Its translation is CASSPGLAGVHRTDTQYF.

This clone was observed a few times. The sample holds other DNA sequences that translate to the same CDR3. The CDR3 loop reads CASSRSYEQYF. CDR3 coding DNA: TGTGCCAGCAGCCGCTCCTACGAGCAGTACTTC. The chain recombines TRBV11-2 with TRBJ2-7; D unclear. The V gene lost 5 bases and the J gene lost 0 bases, with 2 bases spanning the gap. In germline, CDR1 is SGHAT, CDR2 FQNNGV. The CDR3 loop spans 11 amino acids.

The chain is built from TRBV5-4 and TRBJ2-2, with unresolved D. Germline CDR1 and CDR2: SGHNT and YYREEE (reference sequence). V dropped 1 base and J dropped 3 bases, with 13 bases sitting between them. CDR3 length: 16 residues. The CDR3 region has the DNA TGTGCCAGCAGCTTGAAAAATCGGCCGTACACCGGGGAGCTGTTTTTT. Its protein is CASSLKNRPYTGELFF.

V gene TRBV30 combines with J gene TRBJ1-2; D may be TRBD1 (5 bases). CDR1 and CDR2 from the germline V gene are GTSNPN and SVGIG (reference sequence). This CDR3 spans 12 amino acids. Trimming left V 2 bases short and J 6 bases short, with 10 bases between. For the CDR3, the DNA is TGTGCCTGGAGTCGCGGGGCGGATGGCTACACCTTC. Translation gives CAWSRGADGYTF.

The chain uses TRBV7-3 and TRBJ2-7; 8 nucleotides align to TRBD2. J lost 2 bases, V lost 5 bases, and 8 bases had no gene match. Germline V CDR1 and CDR2: SGHTA, FQGTGA. The CDR3 length is 15 residues. In nucleotides, the CDR3 is TGTGCCAGCAGCCTCAGCGGGAGTAGCGCCTACGAGCAGTACTTC. Its translation is CASSLSGSSAYEQYF.

The rearrangement joins TRBV5-1 to TRBJ2-5, with TRBD2 as a possible D gene (5 bases). CDR3 size: 14 residues. The V end was cut by 7 bases, the J end by 2 bases, with 15 bases between. The V gene's germline CDR1 is SGHRS and CDR2 YFSETQ. The CDR3 DNA reads TGCGCCAGCGGCGGGTTCGACCCTCAAGAGACCCAGTACTTC. This sequence encodes CASGGFDPQETQYF. The variable domain in full, completed from reference TRBV5-1 and TRBJ2-5, reads KAGVTQTPRYLIKTRGQQVTLSCSPISGHRSVSWYQQTPGQGLQFLFEYFSETQRNKGNFPGRFSGRQFSNSRSEMNVSTLELGDSALYLCASGGFDPQETQYFGPGTRLLVL.